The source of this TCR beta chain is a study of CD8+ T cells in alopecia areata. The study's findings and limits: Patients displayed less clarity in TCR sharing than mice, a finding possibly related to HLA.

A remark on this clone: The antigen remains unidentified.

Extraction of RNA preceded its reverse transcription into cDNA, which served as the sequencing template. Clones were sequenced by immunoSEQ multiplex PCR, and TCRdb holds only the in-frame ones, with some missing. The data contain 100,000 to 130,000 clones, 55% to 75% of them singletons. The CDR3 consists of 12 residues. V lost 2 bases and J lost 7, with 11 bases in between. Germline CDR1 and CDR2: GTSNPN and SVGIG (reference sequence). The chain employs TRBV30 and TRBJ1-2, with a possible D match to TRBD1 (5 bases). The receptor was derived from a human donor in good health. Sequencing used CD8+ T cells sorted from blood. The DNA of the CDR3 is TGTGCCTGGAGTTCAGCAGGGTCTGGCTACACCTTC. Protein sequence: CAWSSAGSGYTF.